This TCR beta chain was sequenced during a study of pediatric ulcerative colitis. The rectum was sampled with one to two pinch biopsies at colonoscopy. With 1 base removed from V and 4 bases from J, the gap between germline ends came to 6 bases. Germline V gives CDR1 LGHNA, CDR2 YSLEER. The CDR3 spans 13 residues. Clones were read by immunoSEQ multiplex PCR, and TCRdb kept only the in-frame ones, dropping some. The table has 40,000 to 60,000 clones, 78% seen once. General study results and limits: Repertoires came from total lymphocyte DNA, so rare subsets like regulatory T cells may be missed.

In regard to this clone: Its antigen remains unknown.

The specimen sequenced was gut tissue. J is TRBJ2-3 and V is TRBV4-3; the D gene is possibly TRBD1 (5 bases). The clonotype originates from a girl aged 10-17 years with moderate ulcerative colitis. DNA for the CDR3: TGCGCCAGCAGCCAAGCAGGGCCAGATACGCAGTATTTT. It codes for CASSQAGPDTQYF.